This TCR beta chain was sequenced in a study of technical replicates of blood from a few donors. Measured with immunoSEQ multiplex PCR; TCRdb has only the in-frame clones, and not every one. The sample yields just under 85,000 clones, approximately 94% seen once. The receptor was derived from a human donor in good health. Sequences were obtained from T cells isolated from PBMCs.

CDR3 residues: CASSDLLGGYGYTF. The DNA of the CDR3 is TGTGCCAGCAGTGACCTCTTGGGGGGATATGGCTACACCTTC. The gene calls are TRBV6-1 and TRBJ1-2, with a possible D match to TRBD1 (5 bases). Deletions cut 3 bases from V and 5 bases from J, with 13 bases between. This CDR3 is built from 14 residues. CDR1 is MNHNS, CDR2 SASEGT, per germline.